This T cell receptor (beta chain) was identified during a study of cytomegalovirus exposure and HLA in healthy donors. The CDR3 has 15 residues. Germline V lookup: CDR1 WSHSY, CDR2 SAAADI. The ends lost 0 bases at V and 4 bases at J; junction bases unmatched: 5. Overall study findings and caveats: Testing in vitro showed a few CMV-associated chains specific for CMV antigens.

This clone was seen a few times. What it binds is unknown. PCR amplification relied on 60 Vbeta primers (plus 13 Jbeta primers). TCRdb's table, derived via immunoSEQ multiplex PCR, lists solely in-frame clones and lacks some. The table shows about 140,000 clones, with 75% to 85% occurring only once. Sequencing input: PBMCs. The chain carries TRBV10-2 and TRBJ2-5; TRBD1 aligns across 7 bases. The clonotype originates from a female donor in good health and CMV-seropositive. DNA for the CDR3: TGCGCCAGCAGTGAGTCCGAGTCAGGGGGAGAGACCCAGTACTTC. Residues: CASSESESGGETQYF.